These 31 T cell receptor beta chains were all obtained from the same sample, sequenced in a study of cytomegalovirus exposure and HLA in healthy donors. It was with 60 Vbeta and 13 Jbeta primers that the PCR ran. Clones were read by immunoSEQ multiplex PCR, and TCRdb kept only the in-frame ones, dropping some. The data show about 160,000 clones, around 80% seen once. Sequenced input: PBMCs. The receptor set was obtained from a woman aged 50 to 60 in good health and CMV-seropositive.

The CDR3 reads CASSLLPGGNTEAFF. DNA for the CDR3: TGCGCCAGCAGCTTGTTACCAGGGGGTAACACTGAAGCTTTCTTT. V gene TRBV5-1 combines with J gene TRBJ1-1; 7 nucleotides match TRBD1. V shed 1 base and J 2 bases; nucleotides not matched to a gene: 5. Germline assignment: CDR1 SGHRS and CDR2 YFSETQ. There are 15 residues in the CDR3.

In regard to this clone: Mismatch with germline at one junction end may stem from a read error. This CDR3 is CASGSGTGEYSEQFF. DNA of the CDR3: TGTGCCAGCGGCTCCGGGACAGGGGAATACAGTGAGCAGTTCTTC. V usage is TRBV7-9 and J usage is TRBJ2-1; the match to TRBD1 covers 10 bases. This CDR3 spans 15 amino acids. CDR1 SEHNR and CDR2 FQNEAQ come from the germline V gene (reference sequence).

This chain links TRBV28 with TRBJ2-3; D may be TRBD2 (6 bases). Germline V CDR1 and CDR2: MDHEN, SYDVKM. V was trimmed by 9 bases and J by 1 base, leaving 17 bases between them. The CDR3 spans 15 residues. This CDR3 is CASAPSSVRTDTQYF. The CDR3 DNA sequence: TGTGCCAGTGCCCCATCTAGCGTTCGCACAGATACGCAGTATTTT.

J is TRBJ1-2 and V is TRBV10-3; D not certain. The V and J ends lost 7 bases and 8 bases respectively, with 17 bases between them. In germline, CDR1 is ENHRY, CDR2 SYGVKD. There are 13 residues in the CDR3. The CDR3 spells CAIMEQPGRGYTF. For the CDR3, the DNA is TGTGCCATCATGGAACAGCCCGGCCGGGGCTACACCTTC.

This clone appeared once. This chain links TRBV27 with TRBJ2-5, with a weak D call TRBD2 (6 bases). Gene TRBJ2-7 matches the end of the DNA better, so the J call may be wrong. CDR3 length: 15 amino acids. Germline V gene data show CDR1 as MNHEY and CDR2 as SMNVEV (reference sequence). CDR3 coding DNA: TGTGCCAGCAGTTTCGGTGCGGGGAGCTCCTACGAGCAGTACTTC. Amino acid sequence: CASSFGAGSSYEQYF.

This clone was observed a few times. The rearrangement links TRBV7-2 to TRBJ2-5, with TRBD2 identical over 11 bases. Trimming at V came to 3 bases and at J to 9 bases, leaving 6 bases not matched to a gene. Germline lookup yields CDR1 SGHTA and CDR2 FQGNSA. The CDR3 extends over 14 amino acids. CDR3: CASSFLAGGPSQYF. DNA for the CDR3: TGTGCCAGCAGCTTCTTAGCGGGGGGGCCTTCCCAGTACTTC.

The gene calls are TRBV27 and TRBJ2-1; 11 bases match TRBD2. Germline V CDR1 and CDR2: MNHEY, SMNVEV (reference sequence). The CDR3 covers 15 residues. After removal of 5 bases from V and 5 bases from J, the junction contained 5 bases not matched to a gene. Here the CDR3 DNA reads TGTGCCAGCAGTACTCCGGGACTAGCGGACAATGAGCAGTTCTTC. Its protein product is CASSTPGLADNEQFF.

V and J are TRBV28 and TRBJ1-2; D possibly corresponds to TRBD1 (5 bases). Trimming cost V 2 bases and J 4 bases, with 23 bases left between them. The CDR3 is 18 residues long. Germline lookup yields CDR1 MDHEN and CDR2 SYDVKM. CDR3 sequence: CASSLIGIDSRRGYGYTF. As DNA, the CDR3 is TGTGCCAGCAGTTTAATCGGAATCGACAGTCGAAGGGGCTATGGCTACACCTTC.

This clone came up a few times. The chain uses TRBV18 and TRBJ2-3; 10 bases map to TRBD2. The trim removed 6 bases at V and 3 bases at J, leaving 3 bases unmatched. The germline CDR1 and CDR2 sequences are KGHSH and LQKENI. The CDR3 runs to 14 residues. DNA for the CDR3: TGTGCCAGCTCCGGACTAGCGGCGACAGATACGCAGTATTTT. As protein: CASSGLAATDTQYF. Together with reference TRBV18 and TRBJ2-3, the CDR3 gives the full variable domain: NAGVMQNPRHLVRRRGQEARLRCSPMKGHSHVYWYRQLPEEGLKFMVYLQKENIIDESGMPKERFSAEFPKEGPSILRIQQVVRGDSAAYFCASSGLAATDTQYFGPGTRLTVL.

In this sample, this clone turned up once. The genes are TRBV4-1 and TRBJ2-7; 9 nucleotides line up with TRBD2. Germline trimming cut 3 bases from V and 2 bases from J; bases unmatched to any gene: 11. The CDR3 runs 17 residues. Germline values: CDR1 MGHRA, CDR2 YSYEKL. CDR3 sequence (DNA): TGCGCCAGCAGCCAGTACCAGACGGGACTAGCCCCCTACGAGCAGTACTTC. Its protein is CASSQYQTGLAPYEQYF.

The chain's CDR3 is CASSLGRTGDGYTF. The CDR3, as DNA: TGCGCCAGCAGCTTGGGTCGGACAGGGGACGGCTACACCTTC. The rearrangement links TRBV5-1 to TRBJ1-2, with 9 bases identical to TRBD1. The germline V gene has CDR1 SGHRS and CDR2 YFSETQ. The trim removed 0 bases at V and 8 bases at J, leaving 5 bases unmatched. The CDR3 sequence is 14 residues long. The full variable domain, its missing parts supplied by reference TRBV5-1 and TRBJ1-2, is KAGVTQTPRYLIKTRGQQVTLSCSPISGHRSVSWYQQTPGQGLQFLFEYFSETQRNKGNFPGRFSGRQFSNSRSEMNVSTLELGDSALYLCASSLGRTGDGYTFGSGTRLTVV.

The chain carries TRBV7-3 and TRBJ2-5; D unclear. Trimming shortened V by 1 base and J by 5 bases, and 8 bases separated the two germline ends. The V gene's germline CDR1 is SGHTA and CDR2 FQGTGA. The CDR3 loop spans 13 amino acids. CDR3 amino acids: CASSLSLGETQYF. The DNA for the CDR3 is TGTGCCAGCAGCTTAAGTCTCGGGGAGACCCAGTACTTC. The complete variable domain, with remaining parts taken from reference TRBV7-3 and TRBJ2-5, reads GAGVSQTPSNKVTEKGKYVELRCDPISGHTALYWYRQSLGQGPEFLIYFQGTGAADDSGLPNDRFFAVRPEGSVSTLKIQRTERGDSAVYLCASSLSLGETQYFGPGTRLLVL.

The chain links TRBV29-1 to TRBJ2-7; TRBD2 is a possible D gene (5 bases). Germline loops: CDR1 SQVTM, CDR2 ANQGSEA. Trimming stripped 7 bases from V and 5 bases from J, with 18 bases between. CDR3 length: 13 residues. The CDR3 loop reads CSALGVGLHEQYF. Here the CDR3 DNA reads TGCAGCGCCCTGGGAGTGGGCCTCCACGAGCAGTACTTC.

The J gene is TRBJ1-2, the V gene TRBV6-6; D is possibly TRBD1 (5 bases). The CDR3 is 15 residues long. Deletions cut 1 base from V and 8 bases from J, with 17 bases between. Germline CDR1 reads MNHNY; CDR2 reads SVGAGI (reference sequence). The CDR3 sequence: CASSYLGQGGGGYTF. The CDR3 DNA follows: TGTGCCAGCAGTTACTTGGGGCAGGGAGGAGGAGGCTACACCTTC.

The genes are TRBV27 and TRBJ2-2; TRBD2 aligns across 10 bases. The CDR3 totals 17 residues. Germline CDR1 is MNHEY and CDR2 is SMNVEV (reference sequence). Trimming took 5 bases from V and 2 from J; bases not matched to a gene: 8. This CDR3 reads CASSPWASGGNTGELFF. The CDR3 DNA reads TGTGCCAGCAGTCCCTGGGCTAGCGGGGGCAACACCGGGGAGCTGTTTTTT.

The genes are TRBV21-1 and TRBJ2-5; TRBD2, the table's D call, lacks a check against the DNA. TRBV21-1 represents a pseudogene. The CDR3 is made up of 16 amino acids. The CDR3 here is CASSLGTSWNKETQYF. In DNA form, the CDR3 reads TGTGCCAGCAGCCTAGGGACTAGTTGGAATAAAGAGACCCAGTACTTC.

This chain links TRBV7-3 with TRBJ2-2; 9 bases align to TRBD1. The length of the CDR3 is 16 residues. Germline assignment: CDR1 SGHTA and CDR2 FQGTGA. After removal of 5 bases from V and 1 base from J, the junction contained 5 bases not matched to a gene. CDR3 residues: CASSPQGARNTGELFF. The DNA of the CDR3 is TGTGCCAGCAGCCCACAGGGGGCTCGGAACACCGGGGAGCTGTTTTTT.

V is TRBV2 and J is TRBJ1-2; 7 bases line up with TRBD1. The junction had 3 bases not matched to a gene; V was cut back by 4 bases and J by 4 bases. Germline CDR1 reads SNHLY; CDR2 reads FYNNEI. This CDR3 spans 13 amino acids. CDR3 sequence (DNA): TGTGCCAGCAGTGCGGGACAGCCCTATGGCTACACCTTC. Translated, it gives CASSAGQPYGYTF.

This chain joins TRBV5-1 and TRBJ2-3; a weak D match, TRBD2 (6 bases). The germline CDR1 and CDR2 sequences are SGHRS and YFSETQ. The CDR3 is 14 residues long. The V end lost 3 bases, the J end lost 0 bases, and 8 bases lay between the germline ends. The CDR3 bases are TGCGCCAGCAGCTCCGGGACTAGCACAGATACGCAGTATTTT. Protein sequence: CASSSGTSTDTQYF.

The chain employs TRBV7-2 and TRBJ2-3, with D tentatively TRBD1 (5 bases). Germline V gene lookup returns CDR1 SGHTA and CDR2 FQGNSA. This CDR3 has 15 amino acids. V was clipped by 0 bases and J by 0 bases, with 7 bases between them. CDR3 sequence: CASSLAGLSTDTQYF. The CDR3 DNA follows: TGTGCCAGCAGCTTAGCGGGGCTAAGCACAGATACGCAGTATTTT.

This chain's CDR3 is CSVGLAASTDTQYF. DNA of the CDR3: TGCAGCGTTGGGCTAGCGGCAAGCACAGATACGCAGTATTTT. The chain joins TRBV29-1 to TRBJ2-3; 7 nucleotides agree with TRBD2. The CDR3 is made up of 14 amino acids. With V trimmed by 4 bases and J by 0 bases, 4 bases remained unmatched. Germline lookup yields CDR1 SQVTM and CDR2 ANQGSEA.

The rearrangement links TRBV23-1 to TRBJ1-4, with TRBD1 identical over 9 bases. TRBV23-1 is known as an ORF, though its function is uncertain. J lost 7 bases, V lost 0 bases, and 15 bases had no gene match. The CDR3 has 19 amino acids. The CDR3 coding sequence is TGCGCCAGCAGTCAATCGTCGGGACAGGGAAGGCGGAGAGGTGAAAAACTGTTTTTT. Encoded protein: CASSQSSGQGRRRGEKLFF.

This sequence joins TRBV28 and TRBJ1-5, with a tentative D call TRBD1 (6 bases). The CDR3 has 15 amino acids. The V end lost 5 bases, the J end lost 2 bases, and 13 bases lay between the germline ends. Germline V lookup: CDR1 MDHEN, CDR2 SYDVKM. CDR3 DNA: TGTGCCAGCAGTCCCGCAGGGGCTGGCAATCAGCCCCAGCATTTT. It codes for CASSPAGAGNQPQHF.

The chain joins TRBV19 to TRBJ1-5; 7 bases agree with TRBD1. Germline V gives CDR1 LNHDA, CDR2 SQIVND (reference sequence). This CDR3 comprises 14 residues. V trimming: 3 bases; J trimming: 2 bases; junction bases outside the gene matches: 1. The CDR3 here is CASSITGGNQPQHF. The CDR3 nucleotides are TGTGCCAGTAGTATTACAGGGGGCAATCAGCCCCAGCATTTT.

The chain is built from TRBV21-1 and TRBJ1-4; the table's D call, TRBD1, has no DNA check behind it. TRBV21-1 is listed as a pseudogene. This CDR3 contains 15 residues. The CDR3 DNA is TGTGCCAGCAGCGAACACAGGGGGCCTAATGAAAAACTGTTTTTT. This sequence encodes CASSEHRGPNEKLFF.

This clone has more than one count but fewer than ten. The rearrangement uses TRBV27 and TRBJ1-2; no firm D call. From germline, CDR1 is MNHEY and CDR2 SMNVEV (reference sequence). Trimming removed 4 bases at V and 7 bases at J, with 16 bases between. This CDR3 is 14 amino acids long. In nucleotides, the CDR3 is TGTGCCAGCAGTTCCCAGGACGCCCGGGGTGGCTACACCTTC. Its protein product is CASSSQDARGGYTF.

The chain combines TRBV7-2 with TRBJ2-1, with D possibly TRBD2 on 5 matching bases. This CDR3 contains 14 residues. Germline V gene data show CDR1 as SGHTA and CDR2 as FQGNSA. V was cut by 1 base and J by 5 bases, with 9 bases left in between. The CDR3 loop is CASSLERRHNEQFF. CDR3 DNA: TGTGCCAGCAGCTTAGAGCGGCGACACAATGAGCAGTTCTTC.

The chain combines TRBV14 with TRBJ1-1; a possible D gene is TRBD1 (6 bases). V dropped 4 bases and J dropped 0 bases, with 12 bases sitting between them. Germline loops: CDR1 SGHDN, CDR2 FVKESK. The CDR3 contains 15 residues. The CDR3: CASSRGGGMNTEAFF. The DNA for the CDR3 is TGTGCCAGCAGCCGAGGTGGGGGCATGAACACTGAAGCTTTCTTT.

J is TRBJ1-5 and V is TRBV4-1; 7 bases match TRBD1. CDR1 is MGHRA and CDR2 is YSYEKL in the germline V gene. The CDR3 has 15 residues. Trimming cost V 5 bases and J 1 base; bases outside gene matches: 5. Here the CDR3 reads CASSGGQLSNQPQHF. The CDR3 DNA follows: TGCGCCAGCAGCGGGGGACAGCTCAGCAATCAGCCCCAGCATTTT.

The chain combines TRBV7-8 with TRBJ1-5; tentatively, D is TRBD1 (6 bases). The CDR3 totals 15 residues. From germline, CDR1 is SGHVS and CDR2 FQNEAQ. Trimming took 2 bases from V and 3 from J, leaving 11 bases between them. The CDR3 reads CASSLLTGFNQPQHF. DNA for the CDR3: TGTGCCAGCAGCTTATTGACAGGTTTCAATCAGCCCCAGCATTTT.

The J gene is TRBJ2-1, the V gene TRBV21-1; the DNA was not compared with TRBD2, the D call given in the table. TRBV21-1 is a pseudogene segment. There are 14 residues in the CDR3. CDR3 sequence (DNA): TGTGCCAGCAGCAAAGGCCCTGGGCTTCCGGGGGAGTTCTTC. Protein product: CASSKGPGLPGEFF.